This TCR beta chain was identified in a study of sequential checkpoint blockade in melanoma. Study-wide background: After nivolumab or ipilimumab alone, twenty-two patients had week-13 rebiopsies.

Sample treatment: randomized to nivolumab then ipilimumab (arm A) or the reverse (arm B). None of the patients previously received DNA-damaging chemotherapy. Only a few counts were recorded for this clone. Clones were read by immunoSEQ multiplex PCR, and TCRdb kept only the in-frame ones, dropping some. The sample records around 9,300 clones, approximately 25% being singletons. The junction had 4 bases not matched to a gene; V was cut back by 6 bases and J by 6 bases. The CDR3 length is 14 residues. The germline V gene has CDR1 MDHEN and CDR2 SYDVKM. This TCR came from a human donor with melanoma. Sequencing was performed on tumor tissue (inferred from file names), taken from a patient given nivolumab and ipilimumab in sequence. The rearrangement uses TRBV28 and TRBJ2-2, with 10 bases identical to TRBD1. The CDR3 nucleotides read TGTGCCAGCAGCCGGGACAGGGGCGCCGGGGAGCTGTTTTTT. Residues: CASSRDRGAGELFF. The whole variable domain, remainder taken from reference TRBV28 and TRBJ2-2, is DVKVTQSSRYLVKRTGEKVFLECVQDMDHENMFWYRQDPGLGLRLIYFSYDVKMKEKGDIPEGYSVSREKKERFSLILESASTNQTSMYLCASSRDRGAGELFFGEGSRLTVL.